This TCR beta chain was sequenced in a study of cytomegalovirus exposure and HLA in healthy donors. Germline CDR1 and CDR2: MGHRA and YSYEKL. Trimming removed 3 bases from V and 3 bases from J, with 17 bases in between. CDR3 length: 17 amino acids. Remarks on this clone: The antigen remains undetermined.

PCR was performed using 60 Vbeta and 13 Jbeta primers. Profiled with immunoSEQ multiplex PCR; TCRdb holds only in-frame clones, not every one. This sample has 95,000 to 150,000 clones; roughly 80% occur once, and the top ten carry more than 2.5%. Notes on the study in general: An Asian-associated ancestry cluster reportedly showed fewer N-insertions than the roughly 700-donor mean in a later analysis. Upon later analysis, TCR association rates were observed to vary by HLA locus, being highest for DRB1 and lowest for HLA-C. In an earlier analysis, about 87% or about 30%: the productive usage of most TCR beta V segments. The authors excluded some V segments, including TRBV6-2 and TRBV6-3, as indistinguishable.

The receptor was derived from a woman aged 50 to 65 in good health and CMV-seronegative. This chain connects TRBV4-1 to TRBJ2-2; perhaps TRBD2 as D (5 bases). Sequencing was carried out using PBMCs. The CDR3 spells CASSHSRAYDDTGELFF. The CDR3 DNA follows: TGCGCCAGCAGCCATTCGCGGGCTTATGACGACACCGGGGAGCTGTTTTTT.